What follows are 20 T cell receptor beta chains derived from one specimen sequenced in a study of beta chain features in type 1 diabetes. These receptors have no known antigen. The isolated RNA, all of it, was reverse transcribed, so expressed TCRB transcripts were what got sequenced. Data came from immunoSEQ multiplex PCR; TCRdb stores just in-frame clones and leaves some out. The data contain about 180,000 clones, roughly 7.1% of them seen just once; the ten biggest clones take up around 0.9%. Study-wide results and caveats: Among all four CD4+ subsets, Type 1 diabetes patients had TCRB CDR3s that were moderately but significantly shorter.

Sequencing was done on a sample of central memory CD4+ T cells from blood. The receptors come from a woman between 40 and 50 years old with type 1 diabetes.

The chain combines TRBV28 with TRBJ1-5; 9 bases agree with TRBD1. The germline gives CDR1 MDHEN, CDR2 SYDVKM. Losses at the gene ends were 4 bases for V and 9 bases for J; bases not matched to a gene: 13. This CDR3 has 16 residues. In nucleotides, the CDR3 is TGTGCCAGCAGTTCCAATCCGGGACAGGGAGGAGTGCCCCAGCATTTT. Protein: CASSSNPGQGGVPQHF.

This clone was counted only a few times. The CDR3 sequence is CSVSGREGVPETQYF. DNA for the CDR3: TGCAGCGTCAGCGGGAGGGAGGGGGTGCCGGAGACCCAGTACTTC. The V and J genes are TRBV29-1 and TRBJ2-5; 10 nucleotides line up with TRBD2. The length of the CDR3 is 15 residues. Germline trimming cut 6 bases from V and 5 bases from J; bases unmatched to any gene: 12. Germline assignment: CDR1 SQVTM and CDR2 ANQGSEA.

Only a few counts were recorded for this clone. This chain links TRBV9 with TRBJ1-6, with 7 bases that match TRBD1. The CDR3 is 14 residues long. Germline-derived CDR1 and CDR2 are SGDLS and YYNGEE. V gave up 4 bases and J gave up 5 bases; unmatched junction bases: 3. CDR3 sequence: CASSPGTDNSPLHF. As DNA, the CDR3 is TGTGCCAGCAGCCCAGGGACAGATAATTCACCCCTCCACTTT.

There are a few counts of this clone. The J gene is TRBJ1-4, the V gene TRBV5-1; 7 nucleotides align to TRBD1. After removal of 3 bases from V and 8 bases from J, the junction contained 10 bases not matched to a gene. Germline values: CDR1 SGHRS, CDR2 YFSETQ. The CDR3 contains 15 residues. CDR3 sequence reads: CASSSGQAREEKLFF. The CDR3, as DNA: TGCGCCAGCAGCTCAGGACAGGCCAGGGAGGAAAAACTGTTTTTT.

This clone was detected only a few times. This chain connects TRBV29-1 to TRBJ1-1; no clear D. The length of the CDR3 is 14 residues. CDR1 is SQVTM, CDR2 ANQGSEA, per germline. V was trimmed by 7 bases and J by 6 bases, leaving 21 bases between them. The CDR3: CSARRTQPRAEAFF. DNA of the CDR3: TGCAGCGCCCGGCGGACTCAGCCTCGGGCTGAAGCTTTCTTT.

This clone was observed a few times. V usage is TRBV29-1 and J usage is TRBJ2-7; possible D gene TRBD2, 5 bases. The germline CDR1 and CDR2 sequences are SQVTM and ANQGSEA. The CDR3 has 12 residues. V gave up 2 bases and J gave up 5 bases, with 10 bases separating them. CDR3 loop: CSVEHGNDEQYF. Written as DNA, the CDR3 is TGCAGCGTTGAACACGGGAACGACGAGCAGTACTTC.

This chain links TRBV7-3 with TRBJ2-1; 7 bases agree with TRBD2. The CDR3 is made up of 14 amino acids. V lost 1 base, J lost 8 bases, and 5 bases stayed unmatched. Germline V CDR1 and CDR2: SGHTA, FQGTGA. DNA of the CDR3: TGTGCCAGCAGCTTAAGGGGGAGGGGCGATGAGCAGTTCTTC. Translation: CASSLRGRGDEQFF.

The chain joins TRBV7-9 to TRBJ2-2; unclear D gene. Germline V gene lookup returns CDR1 SEHNR and CDR2 FQNEAQ (reference sequence). Trimming removed 3 bases at V and 0 bases at J, with 5 bases between. CDR3 size: 14 residues. The CDR3 loop reads CASSFPPNTGELFF. The CDR3 DNA reads as TGTGCCAGCAGCTTCCCTCCGAACACCGGGGAGCTGTTTTTT.

The rearrangement uses TRBV6-5 and TRBJ1-1; no definite D call. The CDR3 covers 11 residues. V shed 1 base and J shed 8 bases, with 5 bases lying between them. The V gene's germline CDR1 is MNHEY and CDR2 SVGAGI. CDR3 region: CASSYLSEAFF. The CDR3, as DNA: TGTGCCAGCAGTTACTTGTCAGAAGCTTTCTTT.

This clone was seen only a few times. The V and J genes are TRBV28 and TRBJ1-5; the D gene is possibly TRBD1 (5 bases). The CDR3 totals 12 residues. Germline CDR1 and CDR2: MDHEN and SYDVKM. CDR3 nucleotide sequence: TGTGCTGCAGGGAAGAATGATCAGCCCCAGCATTTT. Its protein product is CAAGKNDQPQHF.

This clone has just a few counts. This chain uses TRBV7-2 with TRBJ2-5; D might be TRBD2 (5 bases). V lost 3 bases to trimming and J lost 3 bases, with 8 bases between them. CDR3 size: 13 residues. The germline gives CDR1 SGHTA, CDR2 FQGNSA. The CDR3: CASSFGREETQYF. The CDR3 DNA sequence: TGTGCCAGCAGCTTTGGGCGGGAAGAGACCCAGTACTTC. Looking up the rest from reference TRBV7-2 and TRBJ2-5 gives the full variable domain: GAGVSQSPSNKVTEKGKDVELRCDPISGHTALYWYRQSLGQGLEFLIYFQGNSAPDKSGLPSDRFSAERTGGSVSTLTIQRTQQEDSAVYLCASSFGREETQYFGPGTRLLVL.

This clone was counted a few times. This chain connects TRBV4-3 to TRBJ2-6; D is possibly TRBD2 (7 bases). The CDR3 extends over 17 amino acids. Germline CDR1 reads LGHNA; CDR2 reads YSLEER. V shed 4 bases and J shed 0 bases, with 13 bases lying between them. CDR3 DNA sequence: TGCGCCAGCAGCCCCCGGGGGGCCTTCTCTGGGGCCAACGTCCTGACTTTC. It codes for CASSPRGAFSGANVLTF.

Only a few counts were recorded for this clone. This rearrangement joins TRBV7-2 to TRBJ1-1, with 7 bases aligning to TRBD1. V lost 3 bases and J lost 4; bases outside the gene matches: 2. The germline gives CDR1 SGHTA, CDR2 FQGNSA. The CDR3 runs 13 residues. As DNA, the CDR3 is TGTGCCAGCAGCTTTCGACAGGGCACTGAAGCTTTCTTT. It translates to CASSFRQGTEAFF.

The chain is built from TRBV27 and TRBJ2-7; possible D gene TRBD2, 5 bases. The germline CDR1 and CDR2 sequences are MNHEY and SMNVEV (reference sequence). This CDR3 spans 14 amino acids. Trimming removed 7 bases at V and 3 bases at J, with 16 bases between. CDR3 sequence: CASKLSPSGYEQYF. The DNA of the CDR3 is TGTGCCAGCAAACTGAGCCCCAGCGGCTACGAGCAGTACTTC.

This clone was found a few times. This sequence joins TRBV6-6 and TRBJ2-2, with D possibly TRBD1 on 5 matching bases. Trimming took 3 bases from V and 4 from J, leaving 9 bases between them. Germline CDR1 and CDR2: MNHNY and SVGAGI (reference sequence). CDR3 length equals 14 residues. CDR3 loop: CASSYQGITGELFF. CDR3 DNA sequence: TGTGCCAGCAGTTATCAGGGAATCACCGGGGAGCTGTTTTTT.

This chain connects TRBV25-1 to TRBJ2-3; D is perhaps TRBD1 (5 bases). CDR3 length: 11 residues. Germline CDR1 and CDR2: MGHDK and SYGVNS. Between the trimmed V and J ends, which lost 4 bases and 14 bases, there was a span of 13 bases. The CDR3 spells CASSGALGAYF. CDR3 DNA sequence: TGTGCCAGCAGTGGGGCTCTTGGGGCGTATTTT.

The gene calls are TRBV5-1 and TRBJ1-1; 9 nucleotides agree with TRBD1. The CDR3 has 16 amino acids. V was clipped by 7 bases and J by 2 bases; unmatched bases: 12. In germline, CDR1 is SGHRS, CDR2 YFSETQ. The CDR3: CASQVLAGQGNTEAFF. The DNA for the CDR3 is TGCGCCAGCCAAGTTTTGGCGGGACAGGGAAACACTGAAGCTTTCTTT.

This clone was recorded a few times. The chain has TRBV5-4 and TRBJ2-7; weak D call: TRBD2 (6 bases). CDR3 size: 12 residues. Germline V gene lookup returns CDR1 SGHNT and CDR2 YYREEE (reference sequence). V lost 4 bases and J 5 bases, leaving 10 bases between the germline ends. CDR3 sequence: CASSRGEDEQYF. The CDR3 nucleotides read TGTGCCAGCAGCCGAGGGGAGGACGAGCAGTACTTC.

This clone was seen more than once but under ten times. The chain uses TRBV19 and TRBJ2-2; TRBD2 is a possible D gene (6 bases). The CDR3 runs 15 residues. Trimming removed 7 bases from V and 5 bases from J, with 17 bases in between. From germline, CDR1 is LNHDA and CDR2 SQIVND (reference sequence). The CDR3 sequence is CASNPLLAGTGELFF. The CDR3 nucleotides read TGTGCCAGTAACCCCCTCCTGGCGGGGACCGGGGAGCTGTTTTTT.

The chain employs TRBV2 and TRBJ2-4; D gene unclear. Deletions cut 1 base from V and 0 bases from J, with 13 bases between. This CDR3 has 17 amino acids. Germline values: CDR1 SNHLY, CDR2 FYNNEI. The DNA of the CDR3 is TGTGCCAGCAGTGAAGATGCGGAGAGACTAGCCAAAAACATTCAGTACTTC. It translates to CASSEDAERLAKNIQYF.